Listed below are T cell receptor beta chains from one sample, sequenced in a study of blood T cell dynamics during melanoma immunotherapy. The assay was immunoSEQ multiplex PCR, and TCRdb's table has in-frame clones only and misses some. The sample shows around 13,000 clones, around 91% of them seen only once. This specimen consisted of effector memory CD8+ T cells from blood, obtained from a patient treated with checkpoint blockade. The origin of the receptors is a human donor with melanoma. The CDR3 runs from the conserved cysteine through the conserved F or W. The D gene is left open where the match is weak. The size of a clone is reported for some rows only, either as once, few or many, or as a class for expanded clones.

TGTGCCAGCAGTTTAGGGGAGGGGAGTCATATGTTTTTT	CASSLGEGSHMFF	.	TRBV27	TRBJ1-4	.
TGTGCCAGCAGCCGGGCGGGAGGCTACTCCTACGAGCAGTACTTC	CASSRAGGYSYEQYF	.	TRBV5-4	TRBJ2-7	TRBD2
TGTGCCAGCAGCATAGGTGGGGACGGGCGCTACACCTTC	CASSIGGDGRYTF	.	TRBV25-1	TRBJ1-2	.
TGTGCCACCAGTACGGACAGGGTTCGTTCACCCCTCCACTTT	CATSTDRVRSPLHF	.	TRBV15	TRBJ1-6	TRBD1
TGCGCCAGCAGCCAAGATACATATAGTAACACTGAAGCTTTCTTT	CASSQDTYSNTEAFF	.	TRBV4-1	TRBJ1-1	.
TGTGCCAGCAGGGGCCTCCGGGACAGGGACCAGCCCCAGCATTTT	CASRGLRDRDQPQHF	.	TRBV2	TRBJ1-5	TRBD1
TGTGCCAGCAGCGTAGGGGGCACAGATACGCAGTATTTT	CASSVGGTDTQYF	.	TRBV9	TRBJ2-3	.
TGTGCCAGCAGCTTAGATTATACTGGGCAGGGACATTCCACTGAAGCTTTCTTT	CASSLDYTGQGHSTEAFF	.	TRBV7-9	TRBJ1-1	.
TGTGCCTGGAACGCAGGGCACACTGAAGCTTTCTTT	CAWNAGHTEAFF	.	TRBV30	TRBJ1-1	.
TGTGCCAGCAGCTCGGGACAGGTGGGACCTGAAGCTTTCTTT	CASSSGQVGPEAFF	once	TRBV7-9	TRBJ1-1	TRBD1
TGTGCCACCGGACAGGGGGCGAACACTGAAGCTTTCTTT	CATGQGANTEAFF	.	TRBV10-3	TRBJ1-1	TRBD1
TGTGCCAGTAGTACACTAGCGGGAGCGTTGAACGAGCAGTACTTC	CASSTLAGALNEQYF	.	TRBV19	TRBJ2-7	TRBD2
TGTGCCAGCAGCCCTACATCCTACGAGCAGTACTTC	CASSPTSYEQYF	.	TRBV4-2	TRBJ2-7	.
TGTGCCAGCAGCGAGGAGGGGAGGGGGCGCAAAGATACGCAGTATTTT	CASSEEGRGRKDTQYF	.	TRBV9	TRBJ2-3	.
TGTGCCATCAGTGGTCCCTACGAGCAGTACTTC	CAISGPYEQYF	.	TRBV10-3	TRBJ2-7	.
TGTGCCAGCAGTTCCCTCGACTACCCCAATGAGCAGTTCTTC	CASSSLDYPNEQFF	.	TRBV27	TRBJ2-1	.
TGTGCCAGCAGCTATATCACAGGGTTCTCCTACGAGCAGTACTTC	CASSYITGFSYEQYF	.	TRBV7-9	TRBJ2-7	.
TGTGCCAGCAGCCGCCTGGGACAGGGTAGTTACAATGAGCAGTTCTTC	CASSRLGQGSYNEQFF	once	TRBV7-3	TRBJ2-1	TRBD1
TGTGCCAGCAGCGTTTCCGGGACAGGGGGCGTCTATGGCTACACCTTC	CASSVSGTGGVYGYTF	.	TRBV9	TRBJ1-2	TRBD1
TGCGCCAGCAGCCCCTCACCTAACTACGAGCAGTACTTC	CASSPSPNYEQYF	.	TRBV5-1	TRBJ2-7	.
TGTGCCAGCAGCCTAAAAAGCGGGAGCAACGAGCAGTACTTC	CASSLKSGSNEQYF	.	TRBV5-6	TRBJ2-7	TRBD2
TGTGCCAGCAGCCAAGATGGTATGAGGAGGTACGAGCAGTACTTC	CASSQDGMRRYEQYF	.	TRBV4-2	TRBJ2-7	.
TGCGCCAGCAGCCAAGGGTCGGGGCTCGACACCATATATTTT	CASSQGSGLDTIYF	.	TRBV4-1	TRBJ1-3	.
TGTGCCAGCAGTACCCTTAGACAGGCCGGGGAGCTGTTTTTT	CASSTLRQAGELFF	.	TRBV6-5	TRBJ2-2	.
TGTGCCAGCAGCACGGGACTAGCGTTCTCTGAGCAGTTCTTC	CASSTGLAFSEQFF	.	TRBV7-6	TRBJ2-1	TRBD2
TGTGCCAGCAGACTCTTCGGGACGGGCTCCTACAATGAGCAGTTCTTC	CASRLFGTGSYNEQFF	.	TRBV27	TRBJ2-1	.
TGTGCCAGCTCACCCAGGGACGTGGACACTGAAGCTTTCTTT	CASSPRDVDTEAFF	.	TRBV18	TRBJ1-1	.